This TCR beta chain appears in the sequencing data of a study of blood T cell repertoires in COVID-19. For the study at large: Acute-phase and convalescent COVID-19 samples originated in the United States, Italy and Spain. T cells, B-cell-depleted T cells, or PBMCs supplied cDNA or gDNA.

The data were produced by immunoSEQ multiplex PCR, yet TCRdb's version contains in-frame clones alone and is incomplete. The data show 25,000 to 30,000 clones, around 89% seen once. The germline CDR1 and CDR2 sequences are SGHTS and YDEGEE. The ends were cut back, 4 bases at V and 0 bases at J, with 15 bases in the middle. The CDR3 covers 16 residues. The sequencing sample was made of peripheral blood. The receptor was derived from a human donor in a cohort sampled during active COVID-19. The chain carries TRBV5-8 and TRBJ2-3; D gene uncertain. The CDR3 reads CASSTGPRLSTDTQYF. As DNA, the CDR3 is TGTGCCAGCAGCACGGGTCCACGACTTAGCACAGATACGCAGTATTTT. The full variable domain, rest sourced from reference TRBV5-8 and TRBJ2-3, is EAGVTQSPTHLIKTRGQQATLRCSPISGHTSVYWYQQALGLGLQFLLWYDEGEERNRGNFPPRFSGRQFPNYSSELNVNALELEDSALYLCASSTGPRLSTDTQYFGPGTRLTVL.